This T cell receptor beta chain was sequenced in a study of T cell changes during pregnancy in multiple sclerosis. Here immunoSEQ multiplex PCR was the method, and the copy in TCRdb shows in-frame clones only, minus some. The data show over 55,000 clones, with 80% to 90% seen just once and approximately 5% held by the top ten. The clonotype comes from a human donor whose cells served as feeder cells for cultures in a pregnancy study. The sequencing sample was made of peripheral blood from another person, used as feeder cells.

The chain's CDR3 is CASSFGQGLDTQYF. The CDR3 region has the DNA TGTGCCAGCAGCTTTGGGCAGGGACTAGATACGCAGTATTTT. The V gene is TRBV7-2, the J gene TRBJ2-3, with D perhaps matching TRBD2 (6 bases). CDR3 size: 14 residues. The V end lost 3 bases, the J end lost 5 bases, and 12 bases lay between the germline ends. CDR1 and CDR2 from the germline V gene are SGHTA and FQGNSA.